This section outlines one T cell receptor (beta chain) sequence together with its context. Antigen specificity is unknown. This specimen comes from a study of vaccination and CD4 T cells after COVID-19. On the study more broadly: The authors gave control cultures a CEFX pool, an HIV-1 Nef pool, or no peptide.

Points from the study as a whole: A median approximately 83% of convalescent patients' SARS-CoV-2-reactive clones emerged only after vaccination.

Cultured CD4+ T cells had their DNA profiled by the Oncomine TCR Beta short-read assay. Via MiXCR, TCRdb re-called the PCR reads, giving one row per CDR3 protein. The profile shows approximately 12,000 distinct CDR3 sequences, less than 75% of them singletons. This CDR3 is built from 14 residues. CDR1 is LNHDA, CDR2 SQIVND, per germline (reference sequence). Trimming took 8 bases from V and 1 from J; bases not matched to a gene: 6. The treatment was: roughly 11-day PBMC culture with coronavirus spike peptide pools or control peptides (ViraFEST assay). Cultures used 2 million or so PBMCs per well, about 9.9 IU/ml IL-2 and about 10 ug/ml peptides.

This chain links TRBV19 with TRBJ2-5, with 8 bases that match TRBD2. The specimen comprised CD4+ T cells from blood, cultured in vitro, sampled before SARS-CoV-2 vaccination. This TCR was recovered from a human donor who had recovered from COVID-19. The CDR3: CASWAGGSQETQYF. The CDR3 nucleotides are TGTGCCAGTTGGGCGGGAGGTAGCCAAGAGACCCAGTACTTC. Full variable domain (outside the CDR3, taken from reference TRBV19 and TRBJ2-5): DGGITQSPKYLFRKEGQNVTLSCEQNLNHDAMYWYRQDPGQGLRLIYYSQIVNDFQKGDIAEGYSVSREKKESFPLTVTSAQKNPTAFYLCASWAGGSQETQYFGPGTRLLVL.